This TCR beta chain is drawn from a study of blood T cell repertoires in COVID-19. How the authors handled the data: Amplified reference gene primers provided the basis for estimating nucleated cell counts. Sequenced by immunoSEQ multiplex PCR; TCRdb stores in-frame clones only, minus some. The D gene and trimming were derived from the DNA, and the V and J assignments and clone size from that table. The repertoire holds over 300,000 clones, with about 84% as singletons. The junction had 4 bases not matched to a gene; V was cut back by 3 bases and J by 1 base. Germline loops: CDR1 SGHRS, CDR2 YFSETQ. The CDR3 is 14 residues long.

The clonotype comes from a woman between 45 and 60 years old with acute or convalescent COVID-19. The chain has TRBV5-1 and TRBJ2-7; 7 positions agree with TRBD1. The sample comprised peripheral blood. CDR3: CASSSPQGSYEQYF. Written as DNA, the CDR3 is TGCGCCAGCAGCTCGCCACAGGGGTCCTACGAGCAGTACTTC.